These 21 T cell receptor beta chains were all obtained from the same sample, sequenced in a study of patients and donors after allogeneic stem cell transplantation. From the RT-PCR reads, TCRdb called clonotypes with MiXCR, one entry per CDR3 protein. The table shows around 200,000 distinct CDR3 sequences, with 38% occurring only once. The sequencing sample was made of blood, either unsorted or a sorted T cell fraction (not recorded which). Every receptor here comes from a human donor who was either an allogeneic HSCT recipient or a stem cell or donor lymphocyte infusion donor (not recorded which). It is not recorded whose cells these are; they may come from a transplant donor.

This clonotype was observed once. The CDR3 nucleotides are TGTGCCAGCAGTCTCCGGGGGGGAAAGACTGAAGCTTTCTTT. Protein: CASSLRGGKTEAFF. The chain has TRBV3-1 and TRBJ1-1, with D tentatively TRBD1 (5 bases). This CDR3 contains 14 residues. The ends were cut back, 6 bases at V and 5 bases at J, with 16 bases in the middle. In germline, CDR1 is LGHDT, CDR2 YNNKEL (reference sequence).

V gene TRBV28 combines with J gene TRBJ2-7; no reliable D call. The CDR3 extends over 13 amino acids. Trimming left V 5 bases short and J 0 bases short, with 8 bases between. Germline CDR1 is MDHEN and CDR2 is SYDVKM. The chain's CDR3 is CASSANLSYEQYF. CDR3 bases: TGTGCCAGCAGTGCTAATCTCTCCTACGAGCAGTACTTC.

This chain connects TRBV28 to TRBJ1-6; D is possibly TRBD1 (5 bases). The CDR3 loop spans 15 amino acids. V shed 5 bases and J shed 5 bases, with 13 bases lying between them. Germline V gene data show CDR1 as MDHEN and CDR2 as SYDVKM. CDR3 in amino acids: CASSPPGLNNSPLHF. In DNA form, the CDR3 reads TGTGCCAGCAGTCCCCCGGGACTCAATAATTCACCCCTCCACTTT.

This clonotype was detected a few times. The gene calls are TRBV28 and TRBJ2-1; D possibly uses TRBD1 or TRBD2 (6 bases each). From germline, CDR1 is MDHEN and CDR2 SYDVKM. Deletions cut 5 bases from V and 9 bases from J, with 14 bases between. This CDR3 is built from 13 residues. CDR3 in amino acids: CASSRGVWVEQFF. In nucleotides, the CDR3 is TGTGCCAGCAGTAGGGGGGTGTGGGTTGAGCAGTTCTTC.

The J gene is TRBJ2-3, the V gene TRBV28, with 10 bases identical to TRBD2. The CDR3 sequence is 15 residues long. The junction had 0 bases not matched to a gene; V was cut back by 2 bases and J by 1 base. Germline CDR1 MDHEN, CDR2 SYDVKM. The CDR3 region is CASSLTSGGTDTQYF. The CDR3 coding sequence is TGTGCCAGCAGTTTAACTAGCGGGGGCACAGATACGCAGTATTTT.

The V gene is TRBV7-3, the J gene TRBJ1-1; 7 positions match TRBD1. Germline trimming cut 2 bases from V and 3 bases from J; bases unmatched to any gene: 3. The germline CDR1 and CDR2 sequences are SGHTA and FQGTGA. The CDR3 has 14 amino acids. DNA for the CDR3: TGTGCCAGCAGCTTAGAGCAGGGGGACACTGAAGCTTTCTTT. As protein: CASSLEQGDTEAFF.

The chain uses TRBV12-3 or TRBV12-4 and TRBJ2-7; a weak D match, TRBD1 (6 bases). CDR3 length: 13 residues. V lost 6 bases to trimming and J lost 2 bases, with 11 bases between them. In DNA form, the CDR3 reads TGTGCCAGCAGCTCAGGGGTCCCCTACGAGCAGTACTTC. Protein sequence: CASSSGVPYEQYF.

This clonotype was seen more than once but under ten times. The rearrangement joins TRBV27 to TRBJ1-2, with TRBD1 identical over 8 bases. V was pared by 3 bases and J by 7 bases, with 4 bases of the junction left unmatched. The CDR3 runs to 13 residues. Germline V gene sequence: CDR1 MNHEY, CDR2 SMNVEV (reference sequence). DNA of the CDR3: TGTGCCAGCAGTTTTGGGACAGGCTTTGGCTACACCTTC. Residues: CASSFGTGFGYTF.

This clonotype was found a few times. The rearrangement uses TRBV6-1 and TRBJ2-7; D is undetermined. Trimming removed 2 bases from V and 5 bases from J, with 7 bases in between. The CDR3 runs to 12 residues. The germline V gene has CDR1 MNHNS and CDR2 SASEGT. CDR3: CASSESRHEQYF. In DNA form, the CDR3 reads TGTGCCAGCAGTGAATCCCGCCACGAGCAGTACTTC.

V is TRBV7-2 and J is TRBJ1-1; unclear D gene. With 1 base removed from V and 0 bases from J, the gap between germline ends came to 12 bases. This CDR3 contains 16 residues. The germline V gene has CDR1 SGHTA and CDR2 FQGNSA. Here the CDR3 reads CASSLEVYGLNTEAFF. CDR3 sequence (DNA): TGTGCCAGCAGCTTAGAGGTCTACGGCTTGAACACTGAAGCTTTCTTT.

This chain links TRBV14 with TRBJ2-2; 10 nucleotides align to TRBD1. The germline V gene encodes CDR1 SGHDN and CDR2 FVKESK. The CDR3 totals 15 residues. V trimming: 6 bases; J trimming: 6 bases; junction bases outside the gene matches: 7. In DNA form, the CDR3 reads TGTGCCAGCAGGCGACAGGGGGCCCAGTCCGGGGAGCTGTTTTTT. It codes for CASRRQGAQSGELFF. Looking up the rest from reference TRBV14 and TRBJ2-2 gives the full variable domain: EAGVTQFPSHSVIEKGQTVTLRCDPISGHDNLYWYRRVMGKEIKFLLHFVKESKQDESGMPNNRFLAERTGGTYSTLKVQPAELEDSGVYFCASRRQGAQSGELFFGEGSRLTVL.

The chain links TRBV15 to TRBJ2-4; perhaps TRBD1 as D (5 bases). The CDR3 spans 16 residues. CDR1 is LNHNV, CDR2 YYDKDF, per germline (reference sequence). The V end lost 1 base, the J end lost 8 bases, and 18 bases lay between the germline ends. CDR3 residues: CATSRVGPGPGDIQYF. In nucleotides, the CDR3 is TGTGCCACCAGCAGAGTGGGGCCAGGGCCTGGAGACATTCAGTACTTC.

In its sample, this clonotype was seen a few times. V is TRBV30 and J is TRBJ1-2; D gene uncertain. Germline V lookup: CDR1 GTSNPN, CDR2 SVGIG (reference sequence). The CDR3 covers 13 residues. V shed 6 bases and J shed 6 bases, with 17 bases lying between them. The CDR3 is CACPSDSPDGYTF. CDR3 in DNA: TGTGCCTGCCCGTCCGATTCCCCCGATGGCTACACCTTC. The whole variable domain, remainder taken from reference TRBV30 and TRBJ1-2, is SQTIHQWPATLVQPVGSPLSLECTVEGTSNPNLYWYRQAAGRGLQLLFYSVGIGQISSEVPQNLSASRPQDRQFILSSKKLLLSDSGFYLCACPSDSPDGYTFGSGTRLTVV.

V and J are TRBV2 and TRBJ1-3; unclear D gene. The CDR3 consists of 17 residues. CDR1 is SNHLY, CDR2 FYNNEI, per germline. V was cut by 1 base and J by 0 bases, with 13 bases left in between. CDR3 nucleotides: TGTGCCAGCAGTGAAGGGGTCCATTTCAGCTCTGGAAACACCATATATTTT. It codes for CASSEGVHFSSGNTIYF. Complete variable domain (other parts from reference TRBV2 and TRBJ1-3): EPEVTQTPSHQVTQMGQEVILRCVPISNHLYFYWYRQILGQKVEFLVSFYNNEISEKSEIFDDQFSVERPDGSNFTLKIRSTKLEDSAMYFCASSEGVHFSSGNTIYFGEGSWLTVV.

The chain combines TRBV9 with TRBJ1-4, with 9 bases lining up with TRBD1. V shed 4 bases, J shed 8 bases, and the junction held 6 bases outside the gene matches. CDR3 length: 14 amino acids. The V gene's germline CDR1 is SGDLS and CDR2 YYNGEE. For the CDR3, the DNA is TGTGCCAGCAGCCGTACAGGGGGCTGGGAAAAACTGTTTTTT. This encodes CASSRTGGWEKLFF.

The J gene is TRBJ2-1, the V gene TRBV18; D not certain. V was trimmed by 6 bases and J by 6 bases, leaving 9 bases between them. The CDR3 spans 12 residues. The germline V gene encodes CDR1 KGHSH and CDR2 LQKENI. This chain's CDR3 is CASSYIGNEQFF. DNA for the CDR3: TGTGCCAGCTCGTACATAGGCAATGAGCAGTTCTTC.

The table lists this clonotype with a few counts. The chain carries TRBV18 and TRBJ2-7; 10 bases match TRBD1. The CDR3 extends over 12 amino acids. V shed 8 bases, J shed 6 bases, and the junction held 4 bases outside the gene matches. CDR1 is KGHSH, CDR2 LQKENI, per germline. The CDR3 reads CASSRDRGEQYF. The CDR3, as DNA: TGTGCCAGCAGCCGGGACAGGGGCGAGCAGTACTTC.

This clonotype was recorded a few times. The rearrangement links TRBV6-2 or TRBV6-3 to TRBJ2-1, with TRBD2 identical over 12 bases. Unmatched junction bases numbered 9, after V lost 5 bases and J lost 4 bases. Germline V gene data show CDR1 as MNHEY and CDR2 as SVGEGT. The CDR3 loop spans 17 amino acids. The CDR3 DNA reads TGTGCCAGCAGTCTCCCGACTAGCGGGGGACCTTACAATGAGCAGTTCTTC. Translated: CASSLPTSGGPYNEQFF.

This clonotype was observed many times. The genes are TRBV4-1 and TRBJ1-4; weak D call: TRBD1 (5 bases). The CDR3 runs 18 residues. Germline V CDR1 and CDR2: MGHRA, YSYEKL. V lost 0 bases and J 0 bases, leaving 14 bases between the germline ends. In DNA form, the CDR3 reads TGCGCCAGCAGCCAAGATCATGGGGCCTTCACAACTAATGAAAAACTGTTTTTT. Protein sequence: CASSQDHGAFTTNEKLFF.

The rearrangement uses TRBV28 and TRBJ2-7, with 9 positions matching TRBD1. Trimming cost V 6 bases and J 1 base; bases outside gene matches: 10. There are 16 residues in the CDR3. Germline assignment: CDR1 MDHEN and CDR2 SYDVKM. The CDR3 reads CASSPQPGQGSYEQYF. The CDR3, as DNA: TGTGCCAGCAGCCCTCAACCGGGACAGGGTTCCTACGAGCAGTACTTC.

This chain joins TRBV6-5 and TRBJ2-5; no clear D gene. CDR3 length: 14 residues. The V gene's germline CDR1 is MNHEY and CDR2 SVGAGI. V was trimmed by 0 bases and J by 2 bases, leaving 7 bases between them. CDR3 DNA sequence: TGTGCCAGCAGTTACTCTCTGGTACAAGAGACCCAGTACTTC. Translating it yields CASSYSLVQETQYF.